This T cell receptor beta chain was obtained from a study of Graves' ophthalmopathy and Graves' hyperthyroidism. V shed 0 bases and J shed 0 bases, with 11 bases lying between them. Germline lookup yields CDR1 ENHRY and CDR2 SYGVKD. The CDR3 is 16 residues long. Pregnancy or lactation, uncontrolled infections and other autoimmune diseases were grounds for excluding patients. RNA transcripts were the template, and TCR beta CDR3 regions were amplified from them. The workflow started with a first-round RT-PCR run with HTBI primers and then moved on to a second-round multiplex PCR. Each CDR3 protein is one row after TCRdb ran MiXCR on the multiplex PCR reads. Of about 48,000 distinct CDR3 sequences listed, 50% are singletons. Details on this clonotype: Its antigen is currently unknown.

Study conclusions and caveats: The model flagged ophthalmopathy progression at 65% to 71% sensitivity and around 72% specificity. Among thyroid clonotypes expanded above 0.001 frequency, most also appeared in blood. Ophthalmopathy versus stable hyperthyroidism: 13-signature model gave around 90% sensitivity, less than 83% specificity.

The TCR originated in an adult man with Graves' ophthalmopathy. The chain employs TRBV10-3 and TRBJ1-1; D not resolved. The specimen sequenced was peripheral blood. CDR3 region: CAISESRWSLNTEAFF. The CDR3 bases are TGTGCCATCAGTGAGTCAAGGTGGAGTTTGAACACTGAAGCTTTCTTT.